A selection of T cell receptor beta chains follows, all from one sample in a study of blood T cells in healthy people across ages. One entry per CDR3 protein, called by TCRdb with MiXCR from the 5' RACE reads. This sample carries fewer than 2 million distinct CDR3 sequences, 30% to 40% of them seen once, and the ten largest clones take 20% to 25%. Sequences were obtained from blood. All receptors derive from a human donor in good health. The conserved cysteine and the conserved F or W are not part of the CDR3 here.

j_call v_call cdr3_aa
TRBJ2-1 TRBV28 ASSQPGGYEQF
TRBJ2-5 TRBV7-7 AISLDQGETQY
TRBJ2-4 TRBV6-2/TRBV6-3 ASSYFQGLLNIQY
TRBJ1-5 TRBV6-2/TRBV6-3 ASSLAGWQPQH
- TRBV7-6 ASSPLASPYEQY
TRBJ2-3 TRBV6-2/TRBV6-3 AHRGPSTDTQY
TRBJ1-1 TRBV20-1 SARDRVFQNTEAF
TRBJ2-3 TRBV20-1 SANPVGLTDTQY
TRBJ1-2 TRBV28 ASSPPQRVYGYT
TRBJ1-2 TRBV7-2 ASSLERVVGYT
TRBJ2-3 TRBV2 ASSERARSLDTQY
TRBJ2-3 TRBV7-2 ASSLGTSGGAQY
TRBJ2-5 TRBV7-2 ASSSRFRETQY
TRBJ2-1 TRBV6-2/TRBV6-3 ASSPLDGGGYNEQF